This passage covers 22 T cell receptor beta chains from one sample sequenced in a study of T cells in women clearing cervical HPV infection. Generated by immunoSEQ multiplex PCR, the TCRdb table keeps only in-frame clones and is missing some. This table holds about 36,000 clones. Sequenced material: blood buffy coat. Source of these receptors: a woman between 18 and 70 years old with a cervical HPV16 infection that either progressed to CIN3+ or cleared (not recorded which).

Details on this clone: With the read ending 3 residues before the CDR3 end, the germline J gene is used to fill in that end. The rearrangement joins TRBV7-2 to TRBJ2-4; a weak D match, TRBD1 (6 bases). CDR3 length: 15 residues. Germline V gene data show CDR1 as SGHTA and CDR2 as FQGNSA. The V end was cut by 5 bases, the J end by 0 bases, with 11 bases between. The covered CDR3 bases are TGTGCCAGCAGCCCGGACAGATCAGCCAAAAACATT. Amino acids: CASSPDRSAKNI. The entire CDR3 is CASSPDRSAKNIQYF. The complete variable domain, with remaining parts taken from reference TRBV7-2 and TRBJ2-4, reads GAGVSQSPSNKVTEKGKDVELRCDPISGHTALYWYRQSLGQGLEFLIYFQGNSAPDKSGLPSDRFSAERTGGSVSTLTIQRTQQEDSAVYLCASSPDRSAKNIQYFGAGTRLSVL.

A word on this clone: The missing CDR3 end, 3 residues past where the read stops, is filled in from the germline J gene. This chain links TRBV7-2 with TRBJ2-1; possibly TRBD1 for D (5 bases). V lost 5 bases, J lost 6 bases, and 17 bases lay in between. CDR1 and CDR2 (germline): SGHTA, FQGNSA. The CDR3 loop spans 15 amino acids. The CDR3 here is CASSPQGTTPNEQFF. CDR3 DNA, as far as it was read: TGTGCCAGCAGCCCTCAGGGTACTACCCCCAATGAG.

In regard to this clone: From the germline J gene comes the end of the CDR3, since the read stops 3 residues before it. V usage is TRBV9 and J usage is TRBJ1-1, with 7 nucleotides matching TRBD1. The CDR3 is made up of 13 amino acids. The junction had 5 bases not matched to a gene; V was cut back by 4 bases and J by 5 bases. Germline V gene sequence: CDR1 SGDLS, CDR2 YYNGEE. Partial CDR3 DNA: TGTGCCAGCAGCACAGGGGTGGGGACTGAA. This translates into CASSTGVGTE. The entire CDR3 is CASSTGVGTEAFF.

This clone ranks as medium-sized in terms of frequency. CDR3 bases read: TGTGCCAGCAAAGGACAGGGTATTTACAATGAG. It is translated as CASKGQGIYNE. In full, the CDR3 is CASKGQGIYNEQFF. The genes are TRBV6-2 or TRBV6-3 and TRBJ2-1; 8 bases are shared with TRBD1. The read is 3 residues too short to cover the CDR3 end, so that end is filled in from the germline J gene. The V gene end was trimmed by 7 bases and the J gene end by 4 bases; junction bases not matched to a gene: 6. Germline values: CDR1 MNHEY, CDR2 SVGEGT. The CDR3 length is 14 residues.

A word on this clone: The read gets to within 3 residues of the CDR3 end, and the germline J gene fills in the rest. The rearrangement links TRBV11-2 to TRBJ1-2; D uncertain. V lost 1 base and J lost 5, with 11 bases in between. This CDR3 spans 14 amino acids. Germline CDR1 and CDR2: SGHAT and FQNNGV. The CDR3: CASSLVETTYGYTF. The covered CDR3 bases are TGTGCCAGCAGCTTAGTCGAGACAACTTATGGC. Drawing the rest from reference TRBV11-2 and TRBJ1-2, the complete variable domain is EAGVAQSPRYKIIEKRQSVAFWCNPISGHATLYWYQQILGQGPKLLIQFQNNGVVDDSQLPKDRFSAERLKGVDSTLKIQPAKLEDSAVYLCASSLVETTYGYTFGSGTRLTVV.

CDR3 loop: CASSQPDEGGYGYTF. The CDR3 DNA, read in part, is TGTGCCAGCAGCCAACCGGACGAGGGGGGGTATGGC. V gene TRBV4-2 combines with J gene TRBJ1-2, with a weak D call TRBD1 (6 bases). From the germline J gene comes the end of the CDR3, since the read stops 3 residues before it. The V gene's germline CDR1 is LGHNA and CDR2 YNFKEQ. V lost 2 bases and J 5 bases, leaving 15 bases between the germline ends. The CDR3 runs 15 residues.

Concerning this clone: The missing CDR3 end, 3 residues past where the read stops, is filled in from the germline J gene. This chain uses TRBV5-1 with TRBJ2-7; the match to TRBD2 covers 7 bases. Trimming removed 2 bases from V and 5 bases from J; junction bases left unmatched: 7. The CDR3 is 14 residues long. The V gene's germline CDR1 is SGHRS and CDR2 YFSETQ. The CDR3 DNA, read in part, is TGCGCCAGCAGCTTATGGGCGGGAGTCAACGAG. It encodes CASSLWAGVNE. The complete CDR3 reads CASSLWAGVNEQYF.

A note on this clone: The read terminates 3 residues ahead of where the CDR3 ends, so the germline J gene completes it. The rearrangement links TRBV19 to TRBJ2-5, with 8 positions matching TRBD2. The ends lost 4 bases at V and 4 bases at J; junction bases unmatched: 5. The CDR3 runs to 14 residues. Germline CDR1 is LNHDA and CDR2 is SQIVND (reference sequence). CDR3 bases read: TGTGCCAGTAGTAATCGTCGGGGGGGAGAGACC. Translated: CASSNRRGGET. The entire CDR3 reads CASSNRRGGETQYF.

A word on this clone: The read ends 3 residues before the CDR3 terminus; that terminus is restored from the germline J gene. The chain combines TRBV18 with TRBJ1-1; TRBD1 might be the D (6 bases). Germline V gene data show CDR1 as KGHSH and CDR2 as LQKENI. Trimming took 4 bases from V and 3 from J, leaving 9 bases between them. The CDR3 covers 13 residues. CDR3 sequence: CASSQGVDTEAFF. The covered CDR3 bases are TGTGCCAGCTCACAGGGGGTCGACACTGAA.

The CDR3 loop reads CSAPLKGENTEAFF. CDR3 bases read: TGCAGTGCCCCCCTAAAGGGGGAGAACACTGAA. The chain couples TRBV20-1 to TRBJ1-1, with D possibly matching TRBD1 (6 bases). The CDR3 end lies 3 residues beyond the end of the read and is filled in from the germline J gene. Germline V gene data show CDR1 as DFQATT and CDR2 as SNEGSKA (reference sequence). V gave up 6 bases and J gave up 1 base, with 15 bases separating them. This CDR3 has 14 amino acids.

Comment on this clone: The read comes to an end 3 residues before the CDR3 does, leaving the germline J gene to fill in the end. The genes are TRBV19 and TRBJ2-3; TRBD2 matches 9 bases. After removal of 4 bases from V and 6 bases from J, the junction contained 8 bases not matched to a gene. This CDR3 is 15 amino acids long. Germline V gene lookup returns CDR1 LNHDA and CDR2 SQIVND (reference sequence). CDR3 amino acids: CASSTGTSRGDTQYF. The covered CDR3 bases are TGTGCCAGTAGTACCGGGACTAGCAGAGGCGATACG. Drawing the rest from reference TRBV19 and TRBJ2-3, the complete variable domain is DGGITQSPKYLFRKEGQNVTLSCEQNLNHDAMYWYRQDPGQGLRLIYYSQIVNDFQKGDIAEGYSVSREKKESFPLTVTSAQKNPTAFYLCASSTGTSRGDTQYFGPGTRLTVL.

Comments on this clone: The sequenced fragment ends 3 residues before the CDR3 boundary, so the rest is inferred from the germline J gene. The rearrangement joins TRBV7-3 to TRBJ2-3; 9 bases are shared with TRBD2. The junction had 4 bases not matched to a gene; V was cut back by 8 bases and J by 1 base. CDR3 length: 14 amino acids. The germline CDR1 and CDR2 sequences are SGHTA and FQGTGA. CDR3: CASSLAGRTDTQYF. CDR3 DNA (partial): TGTGCCAGCTCGCTAGCGGGGCGCACAGATACG.

The sequenced CDR3 bases are TGCAGCGCTGGAAGACAGGGGGCAGATACG. Translated, it gives CSAGRQGADT. The whole CDR3 sequence reads CSAGRQGADTQYF. This sequence joins TRBV29-1 and TRBJ2-3, with 9 bases fitting TRBD1. The read is 3 residues too short to cover the CDR3 end, so that end is filled in from the germline J gene. Germline values: CDR1 SQVTM, CDR2 ANQGSEA. Trimming took 7 bases from V and 4 from J; bases not matched to a gene: 6. This CDR3 is built from 13 residues.

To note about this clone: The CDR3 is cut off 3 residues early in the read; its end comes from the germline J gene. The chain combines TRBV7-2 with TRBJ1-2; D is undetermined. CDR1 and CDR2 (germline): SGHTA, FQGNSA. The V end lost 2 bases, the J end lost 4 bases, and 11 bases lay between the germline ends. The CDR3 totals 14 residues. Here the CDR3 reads CASSLSRVTYGYTF. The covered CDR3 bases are TGTGCCAGCAGCTTATCTCGGGTTACCTATGGC.

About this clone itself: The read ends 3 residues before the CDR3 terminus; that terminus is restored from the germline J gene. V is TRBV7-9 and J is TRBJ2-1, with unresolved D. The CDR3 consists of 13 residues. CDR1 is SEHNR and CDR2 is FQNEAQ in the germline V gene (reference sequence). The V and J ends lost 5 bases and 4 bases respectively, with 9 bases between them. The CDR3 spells CASSVRGYNEQFF. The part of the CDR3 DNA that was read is TGTGCCAGCAGCGTGCGTGGTTACAATGAG.

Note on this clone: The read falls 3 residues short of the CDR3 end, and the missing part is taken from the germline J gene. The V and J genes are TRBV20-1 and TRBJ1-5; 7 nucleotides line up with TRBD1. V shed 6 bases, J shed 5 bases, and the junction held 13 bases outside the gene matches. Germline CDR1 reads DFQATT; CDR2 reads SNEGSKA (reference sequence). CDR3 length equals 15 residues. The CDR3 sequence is CSATSGDGQDQPQHF. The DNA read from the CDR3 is TGCAGTGCAACTTCGGGGGACGGACAGGATCAGCCC.

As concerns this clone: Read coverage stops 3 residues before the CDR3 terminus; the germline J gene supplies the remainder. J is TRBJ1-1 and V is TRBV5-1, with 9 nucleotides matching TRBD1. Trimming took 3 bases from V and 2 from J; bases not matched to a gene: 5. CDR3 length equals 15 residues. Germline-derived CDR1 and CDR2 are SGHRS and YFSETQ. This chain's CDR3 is CASSWGDRANTEAFF. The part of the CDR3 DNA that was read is TGCGCCAGCAGCTGGGGGGACAGGGCAAACACTGAA.

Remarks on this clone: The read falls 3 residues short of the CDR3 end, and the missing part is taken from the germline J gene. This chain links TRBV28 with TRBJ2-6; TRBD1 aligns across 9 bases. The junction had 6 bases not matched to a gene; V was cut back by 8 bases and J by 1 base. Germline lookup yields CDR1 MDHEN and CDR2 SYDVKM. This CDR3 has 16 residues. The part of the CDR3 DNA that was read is TGTGCCAGCCTACAGGGGGCGGTATCTGGGGCCAACGTC. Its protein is CASLQGAVSGANV. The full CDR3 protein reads CASLQGAVSGANVLTF.

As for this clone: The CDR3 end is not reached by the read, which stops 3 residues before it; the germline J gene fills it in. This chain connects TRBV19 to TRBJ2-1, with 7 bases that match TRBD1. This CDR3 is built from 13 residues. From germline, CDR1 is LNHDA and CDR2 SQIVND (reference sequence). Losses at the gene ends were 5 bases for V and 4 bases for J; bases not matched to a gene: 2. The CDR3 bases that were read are TGTGCCAGTAGTCGGGACAGATACAATGAG. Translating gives CASSRDRYNE. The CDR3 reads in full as CASSRDRYNEQFF.

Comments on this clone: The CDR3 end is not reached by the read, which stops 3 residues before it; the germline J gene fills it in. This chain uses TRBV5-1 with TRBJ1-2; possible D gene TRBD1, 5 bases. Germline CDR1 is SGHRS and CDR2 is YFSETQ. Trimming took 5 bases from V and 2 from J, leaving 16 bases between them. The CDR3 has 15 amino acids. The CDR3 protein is CASSGGSSANYGYTF. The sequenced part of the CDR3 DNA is TGCGCCAGCAGTGGGGGGTCATCGGCAAACTATGGC.

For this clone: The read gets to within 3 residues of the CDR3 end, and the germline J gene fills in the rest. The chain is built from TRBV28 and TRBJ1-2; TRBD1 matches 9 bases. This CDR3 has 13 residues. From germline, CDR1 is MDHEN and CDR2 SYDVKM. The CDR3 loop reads CASSFPGTGGYTF. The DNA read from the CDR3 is TGTGCCAGCAGTTTTCCCGGGACAGGGGGC.

The part of the CDR3 DNA that was read is TGCAGTGCTAGAGGTACTAGCGGACCGAACGAG. It is translated as CSARGTSGPNE. The whole CDR3 protein is CSARGTSGPNEQYF. V gene TRBV20-1 combines with J gene TRBJ2-7; 8 bases align to TRBD2. The sequence runs out 3 residues before the end of the CDR3; the remainder is reconstructed from the germline J gene. The CDR3 covers 14 residues. Germline CDR1 DFQATT, CDR2 SNEGSKA (reference sequence). Trimming removed 1 base from V and 5 bases from J; junction bases left unmatched: 7.